The 8 T cell receptor beta chains below were found in one sample sequenced in a study of blood T cell repertoires in COVID-19. This table comes from immunoSEQ multiplex PCR, and its TCRdb copy is limited to in-frame clones, with some not included. Of 120,000 or so clones in the sample, roughly 90% are singletons; the top ten hold approximately 8%. The specimen was peripheral blood. These receptors originate from a man aged 50 to 59 with acute or convalescent COVID-19.

The chain carries TRBV6-5 and TRBJ2-7, with D possibly matching TRBD1 (6 bases). Germline V gene sequence: CDR1 MNHEY, CDR2 SVGAGI. Trimming shortened V by 8 bases and J by 0 bases, and 11 bases separated the two germline ends. The CDR3 loop spans 13 amino acids. CDR3: CASLGHRSYEQYF. The CDR3 bases are TGTGCCAGCCTGGGACACCGCTCCTACGAGCAGTACTTC.

This chain connects TRBV6-5 to TRBJ1-1; D perhaps matches TRBD1 (5 bases). This CDR3 contains 16 residues. V dropped 0 bases and J dropped 4 bases, with 15 bases sitting between them. Germline V lookup: CDR1 MNHEY, CDR2 SVGAGI. The CDR3, as DNA: TGTGCCAGCAGTTACTCAAGGGGCGCGACCCCCACTGAAGCTTTCTTT. Its protein product is CASSYSRGATPTEAFF.

The chain uses TRBV15 and TRBJ1-2; 9 bases are a match to TRBD1. Germline loops: CDR1 LNHNV, CDR2 YYDKDF (reference sequence). The length of the CDR3 is 16 residues. The V and J ends lost 1 base and 3 bases, in that order; junction bases with no gene match: 6. The CDR3 bases are TGTGCCACCAGCAGAGCCGGGACAGGGCTTGACTATGGCTACACCTTC. It specifies CATSRAGTGLDYGYTF.

V gene TRBV11-3 combines with J gene TRBJ2-3; 11 bases fit TRBD2. CDR1 and CDR2 from the germline V gene are SGHNT and YENEEA. CDR3 length: 16 residues. Losses at the gene ends were 1 base for V and 2 bases for J; bases not matched to a gene: 2. The CDR3 protein is CASSLVAGGATDTQYF. In nucleotides, the CDR3 is TGTGCCAGCAGCTTAGTAGCGGGAGGGGCCACAGATACGCAGTATTTT.

The chain combines TRBV29-1 with TRBJ1-3; weak D call: TRBD1 (6 bases). The V end was cut by 0 bases, the J end by 8 bases, with 11 bases between. The CDR3 has 13 residues. Germline loops: CDR1 SQVTM, CDR2 ANQGSEA. The CDR3 nucleotides are TGCAGCGTTGAAGAGGGCAGGGGATACACCATATATTTT. Protein: CSVEEGRGYTIYF.

The J gene is TRBJ2-1, the V gene TRBV29-1; TRBD2 matches 7 bases. Germline CDR1 and CDR2: SQVTM and ANQGSEA. The CDR3 loop spans 16 amino acids. V lost 0 bases, J lost 8 bases, and 13 bases stayed unmatched. CDR3 bases: TGCAGCGTTGAAGATCGGGACTTTGCGGGAGAGGATGAGCAGTTCTTC. It yields the protein CSVEDRDFAGEDEQFF.

In its sample, this clone was seen once. The chain joins TRBV19 to TRBJ2-7; a weak D match, TRBD1 (6 bases). Germline V gene lookup returns CDR1 LNHDA and CDR2 SQIVND (reference sequence). V was pared by 6 bases and J by 2 bases, with 26 bases between. The CDR3 consists of 18 residues. This chain's CDR3 is CASSDGPSEQGRAYEQYF. CDR3 DNA: TGTGCCAGTAGCGACGGGCCTTCAGAACAGGGCCGGGCCTACGAGCAGTACTTC.

The CDR3 loop reads CASSLVTGKSTDTQYF. CDR3 nucleotides: TGTGCCAGCAGCTTAGTTACAGGGAAGAGCACAGATACGCAGTATTTT. The V gene is TRBV7-8, the J gene TRBJ2-3; TRBD1 might be the D (6 bases). CDR1 and CDR2 from the germline V gene are SGHVS and FQNEAQ. The CDR3 consists of 16 residues. Trimming took 1 base from V and 0 from J, leaving 11 bases between them.